The 13 T cell receptor beta chains below all came from one sample that was sequenced in a study of graft-versus-host responses after intestinal transplantation. No cognate antigen is known for these TCRs. TCRdb's table, derived via immunoSEQ multiplex PCR, lists solely in-frame clones and lacks some. The profile covers more than 95,000 clones, with 90% appearing a single time and 0.15% to 0.2% taken by the ten largest. Sample: unstimulated CD4+ T cells sorted from spleen or lymph node cells, taken before intestinal transplant. The source is a human donor who received an intestinal transplant.

V usage is TRBV5-1 and J usage is TRBJ2-6, with a tentative D call TRBD1 (6 bases). Trimming cost V 0 bases and J 2 bases, with 9 bases left between them. The CDR3 sequence is 16 residues long. Germline V lookup: CDR1 SGHRS, CDR2 YFSETQ. The CDR3 DNA reads as TGCGCCAGCAGCTTGGTAACAGGGACTGGGGCCAACGTCCTGACTTTC. Its translation is CASSLVTGTGANVLTF.

This chain links TRBV19 with TRBJ2-1; the D gene is possibly TRBD1 (5 bases). In germline, CDR1 is LNHDA, CDR2 SQIVND (reference sequence). This CDR3 has 15 residues. V was shortened by 5 bases and J by 2 bases, with 13 bases between the two germline ends. In DNA, the CDR3 is TGTGCCAGTAGTCCACGTCAGGGAACCTACAATGAGCAGTTCTTC. It translates to CASSPRQGTYNEQFF.

The chain carries TRBV2 and TRBJ2-1, with 7 positions matching TRBD2. The CDR3 runs to 11 residues. V lost 3 bases and J lost 13; bases outside the gene matches: 3. Germline V gives CDR1 SNHLY, CDR2 FYNNEI. CDR3 DNA sequence: TGTGCCAGCAGTGAGCGGGACTACCAGTTCTTC. It specifies CASSERDYQFF. Variable domain in full (rest from reference TRBV2 and TRBJ2-1): EPEVTQTPSHQVTQMGQEVILRCVPISNHLYFYWYRQILGQKVEFLVSFYNNEISEKSEIFDDQFSVERPDGSNFTLKIRSTKLEDSAMYFCASSERDYQFFGPGTRLTVL.

This sequence joins TRBV5-5 and TRBJ2-1, with 7 bases fitting TRBD1. The CDR3 runs to 13 residues. In germline, CDR1 is SGHKS, CDR2 YYEKEE (reference sequence). V lost 4 bases and J lost 7; bases outside the gene matches: 5. This CDR3 reads CASSRQGWNEQFF. In DNA, the CDR3 is TGTGCCAGCAGCCGACAGGGTTGGAATGAGCAGTTCTTC.

This sequence joins TRBV10-3 and TRBJ1-4; 7 bases line up with TRBD1. There are 16 residues in the CDR3. Germline V gene data show CDR1 as ENHRY and CDR2 as SYGVKD. V lost 2 bases and J lost 4; bases outside the gene matches: 7. The DNA of the CDR3 is TGTGCCATCAGTGAGCACCACAGGGGTGGTAATGAAAAACTGTTTTTT. It codes for CAISEHHRGGNEKLFF.

Only one count was recorded for this clone. The chain joins TRBV6-1 to TRBJ1-5; 11 bases align to TRBD1. Germline CDR1 and CDR2: MNHNS and SASEGT. V lost 4 bases to trimming and J lost 3 bases; unmatched junction nucleotides: 8. The CDR3 totals 17 residues. CDR3 amino acids: CASSGGTGGPLNQPQHF. The CDR3 DNA reads as TGTGCCAGCAGTGGCGGGACAGGGGGGCCTCTCAATCAGCCCCAGCATTTT.

The V call is TRBV5-1, the J call TRBJ2-3; 12 positions match TRBD2. CDR3 size: 16 residues. V lost 2 bases, J lost 2 bases, and 3 bases stayed unmatched. Germline-derived CDR1 and CDR2 are SGHRS and YFSETQ. CDR3 loop: CASSFGLAGPTDTQYF. DNA for the CDR3: TGCGCCAGCAGCTTTGGACTAGCGGGGCCCACAGATACGCAGTATTTT.

This chain joins TRBV5-1 and TRBJ2-2, with 8 bases aligning to TRBD2. CDR3 length equals 15 residues. CDR1 and CDR2 from the germline V gene are SGHRS and YFSETQ. The V gene end was trimmed by 1 base and the J gene end by 3 bases; junction bases not matched to a gene: 2. This CDR3 is CASSLSAGDTGELFF. The CDR3 region has the DNA TGCGCCAGCAGCTTGTCAGCGGGAGACACCGGGGAGCTGTTTTTT.

This chain links TRBV4-1 with TRBJ1-1, with TRBD1 as a possible D gene (6 bases). The CDR3 length is 12 residues. Trimming removed 3 bases from V and 5 bases from J, with 7 bases in between. The germline V gene encodes CDR1 MGHRA and CDR2 YSYEKL. The CDR3 coding sequence is TGCGCCAGCAGCCACGACAGGACTGAAGCTTTCTTT. This gives the protein CASSHDRTEAFF.

The chain couples TRBV2 to TRBJ2-7, with 8 bases that match TRBD1. The CDR3 is 13 residues long. Germline CDR1 and CDR2: SNHLY and FYNNEI. Unmatched junction bases numbered 10, after V lost 10 bases and J lost 5 bases. CDR3 nucleotides: TGTGCCACCGCATCAGGGGGCAACCACGAGCAGTACTTC. Its translation: CATASGGNHEQYF.

This clone was counted only a few times. The chain has TRBV6-1 and TRBJ2-7; 8 bases match TRBD1. This CDR3 is built from 14 residues. With 6 bases clipped from V and 4 bases from J, the junction kept 8 bases outside the gene matches. Germline V gene lookup returns CDR1 MNHNS and CDR2 SASEGT. CDR3 nucleotide sequence: TGTGCCAGCAGAATGACAGGGGAAGGGTACGAGCAGTACTTC. Residues: CASRMTGEGYEQYF.

This sequence joins TRBV15 and TRBJ1-3; the D is unclear. Trimming shortened V by 9 bases and J by 4 bases, and 10 bases separated the two germline ends. The CDR3 is 12 residues long. Germline V lookup: CDR1 LNHNV, CDR2 YYDKDF (reference sequence). CDR3 nucleotides: TGTGCCACTCCTCCTTCGGGAAACACCATATATTTT. As protein: CATPPSGNTIYF. Filled out from reference TRBV15 and TRBJ1-3, the complete variable domain reads DAMVIQNPRYQVTQFGKPVTLSCSQTLNHNVMYWYQQKSSQAPKLLFHYYDKDFNNEADTPDNFQSRRPNTSFCFLDIRSPGLGDTAMYLCATPPSGNTIYFGEGSWLTVV.

V is TRBV12-5 and J is TRBJ2-1; D may be TRBD2 (6 bases). Germline V gives CDR1 LGHNT, CDR2 FRNRAP. V lost 3 bases, J lost 0 bases, and 9 bases lay in between. The CDR3 covers 15 residues. CDR3 sequence (DNA): TGTGCTAGTGGTTTTAGCGGAGTCTCCTACAATGAGCAGTTCTTC. Residues: CASGFSGVSYNEQFF.